This T cell receptor (beta chain) is drawn from a study of T cell responses to AZD1222 COVID-19 vaccine. Whole-study findings and limits: The donors showed a predominance of white British ancestry and of females, with possible underestimation of clonal diversity.

The method was immunoSEQ multiplex PCR; TCRdb's version includes in-frame clones alone and lacks a portion of them. Of more than 90,000 clones listed, almost 90% were seen once; the top ten hold 15% to 20%. Germline CDR1 is MDHEN and CDR2 is SYDVKM. The V segment lost 7 bases and the J segment 6 bases; nucleotides outside the gene matches: 11. The CDR3 runs 15 residues. Note on this clone: The antigen remains unidentified.

This sample comprised peripheral blood, obtained 28 days after the second AZD1222 dose. The chain recombines TRBV28 with TRBJ1-5; the match to TRBD1 covers 8 bases. The receptor comes from an adult who received the AZD1222 COVID-19 vaccine. CDR3 nucleotides: TGTGCCAGCAATGTCCAGGGGGCGTCTGTTCAGCCCCAGCATTTT. Its translation: CASNVQGASVQPQHF.